This paragraph covers one TCR beta chain sequence. Antigen unknown. Data came from immunoSEQ multiplex PCR; TCRdb stores just in-frame clones and leaves some out. This sample carries about 9,400 clones, 80% to 90% of them seen once, and the ten largest clones take 1.3%. Regulatory T cells were sorted from blood as CD4+ CD25-high CD127-low cells. The record originates from a study of regulatory and conventional T cells in RAG deficiency. Overall study findings and caveats: Patient subsets had shorter CDR3s; Omenn Treg-Tconv overlap exceeded 75%.

These data also featured in a second study, about regulatory T cells. That work adds: Primers: 52 TRBV forward and 13 TRBJ reverse.

The sequence was collected from a human donor in good health. The source material was Tregs sorted from blood.

CDR3: CASSPLGRFDTEAFF. DNA of the CDR3: TGTGCCAGCAGCCCCTTGGGCAGGTTCGACACTGAAGCTTTCTTT. V gene TRBV5-4 combines with J gene TRBJ1-1; no clear D gene. Germline CDR1 and CDR2: SGHNT and YYREEE (reference sequence). V dropped 4 bases and J dropped 3 bases, with 16 bases sitting between them. There are 15 residues in the CDR3. The full variable domain, its missing parts supplied by reference TRBV5-4 and TRBJ1-1, is ETGVTQSPTHLIKTRGQQVTLRCSSQSGHNTVSWYQQALGQGPQFIFQYYREEENGRGNFPPRFSGLQFPNYSSELNVNALELDDSALYLCASSPLGRFDTEAFFGQGTRLTVV.